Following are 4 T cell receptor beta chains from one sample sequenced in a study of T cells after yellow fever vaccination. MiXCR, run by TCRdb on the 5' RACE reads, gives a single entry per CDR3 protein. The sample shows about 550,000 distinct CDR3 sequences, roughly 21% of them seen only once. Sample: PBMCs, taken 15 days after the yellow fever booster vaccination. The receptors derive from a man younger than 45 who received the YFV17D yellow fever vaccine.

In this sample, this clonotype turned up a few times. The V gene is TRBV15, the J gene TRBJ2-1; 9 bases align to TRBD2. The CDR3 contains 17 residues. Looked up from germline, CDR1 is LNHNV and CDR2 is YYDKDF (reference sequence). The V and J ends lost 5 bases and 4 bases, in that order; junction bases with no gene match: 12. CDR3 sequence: CATSESGGTSRYNEQFF. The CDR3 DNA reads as TGTGCCACCAGCGAGTCGGGGGGGACTAGCAGATACAATGAGCAGTTCTTC. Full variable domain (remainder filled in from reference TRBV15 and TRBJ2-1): DAMVIQNPRYQVTQFGKPVTLSCSQTLNHNVMYWYQQKSSQAPKLLFHYYDKDFNNEADTPDNFQSRRPNTSFCFLDIRSPGLGDTAMYLCATSESGGTSRYNEQFFGPGTRLTVL.

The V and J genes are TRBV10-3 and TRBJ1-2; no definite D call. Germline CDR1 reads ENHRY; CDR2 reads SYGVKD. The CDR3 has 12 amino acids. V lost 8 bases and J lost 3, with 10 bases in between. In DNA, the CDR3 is TGTGCCATCCTAAGGGAGGACTATGGCTACACCTTC. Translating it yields CAILREDYGYTF.

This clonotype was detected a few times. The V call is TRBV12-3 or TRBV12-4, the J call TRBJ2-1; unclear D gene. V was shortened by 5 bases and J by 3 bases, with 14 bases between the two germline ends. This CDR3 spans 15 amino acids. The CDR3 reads CASSLALHIYNEQFF. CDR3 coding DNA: TGTGCCAGCAGTCTCGCTCTCCATATCTACAATGAGCAGTTCTTC.

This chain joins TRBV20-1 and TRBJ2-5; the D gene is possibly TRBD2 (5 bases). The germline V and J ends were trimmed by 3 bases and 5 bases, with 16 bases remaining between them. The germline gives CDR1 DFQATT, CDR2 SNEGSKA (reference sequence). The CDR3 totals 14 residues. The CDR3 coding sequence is TGCAGTGCTAGCTTGCCTAGCATAGGGGAGACCCAGTACTTC. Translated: CSASLPSIGETQYF.